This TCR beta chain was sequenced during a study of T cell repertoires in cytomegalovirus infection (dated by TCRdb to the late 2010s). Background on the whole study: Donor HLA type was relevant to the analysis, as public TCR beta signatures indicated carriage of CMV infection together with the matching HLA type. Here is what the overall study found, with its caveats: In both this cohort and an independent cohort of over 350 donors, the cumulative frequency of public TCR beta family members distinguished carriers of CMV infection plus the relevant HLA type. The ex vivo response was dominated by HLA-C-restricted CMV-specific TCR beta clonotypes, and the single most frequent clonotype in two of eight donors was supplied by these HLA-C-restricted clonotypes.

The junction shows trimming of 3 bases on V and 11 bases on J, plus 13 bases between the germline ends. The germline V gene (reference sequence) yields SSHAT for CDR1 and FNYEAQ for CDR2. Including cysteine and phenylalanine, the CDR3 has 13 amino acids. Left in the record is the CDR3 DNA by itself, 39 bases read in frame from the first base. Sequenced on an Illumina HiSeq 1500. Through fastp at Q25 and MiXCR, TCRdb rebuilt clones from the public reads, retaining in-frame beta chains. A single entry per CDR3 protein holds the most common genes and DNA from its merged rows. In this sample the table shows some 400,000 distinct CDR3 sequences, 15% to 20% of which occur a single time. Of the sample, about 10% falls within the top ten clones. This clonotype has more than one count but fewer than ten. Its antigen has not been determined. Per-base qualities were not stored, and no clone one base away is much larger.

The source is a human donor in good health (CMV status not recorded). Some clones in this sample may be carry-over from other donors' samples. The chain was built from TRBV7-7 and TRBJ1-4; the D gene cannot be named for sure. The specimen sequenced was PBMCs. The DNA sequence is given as TGTGCCAGCAGCTTCTCCCCCCATAATAAACTGTTTTTT. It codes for CASSFSPHNKLFF.